This T cell receptor (beta chain) was profiled in a study of somatic mutations in cytotoxic T cells in rheumatoid arthritis. Study context: Right after diagnosis, and before any treatment had started, patient peripheral blood (about 29 ml EDTA) was drawn.

The method was immunoSEQ multiplex PCR; TCRdb's version includes in-frame clones alone and lacks a portion of them. The data hold roughly 7,700 clones, with more than 60% observed a single time. CDR1 and CDR2 from the germline V gene are MNHEY and SMNVEV (reference sequence). The CDR3 totals 13 residues. Trimming took 6 bases from V and 1 from J, leaving 9 bases between them. Isolation of the CD4+ and CD8+ populations was accomplished via positive magnetic bead selection, with purity assessed by flow cytometry. The study, taken as a whole, reports: About an eighth of the 65 patients had a largest CD8+ clone above 20% of CD8+ cells.

About this clone: Its antigen is not identified.

The receptor comes from an adult with rheumatoid arthritis. The genes are TRBV27 and TRBJ1-1; D gene ambiguous. Sequencing was performed on CD8+ T cells sorted from blood. The CDR3 DNA reads as TGTGCCAGCAGGTTTCCAGGGAACACTGAAGCTTTCTTT. This translates into CASRFPGNTEAFF.